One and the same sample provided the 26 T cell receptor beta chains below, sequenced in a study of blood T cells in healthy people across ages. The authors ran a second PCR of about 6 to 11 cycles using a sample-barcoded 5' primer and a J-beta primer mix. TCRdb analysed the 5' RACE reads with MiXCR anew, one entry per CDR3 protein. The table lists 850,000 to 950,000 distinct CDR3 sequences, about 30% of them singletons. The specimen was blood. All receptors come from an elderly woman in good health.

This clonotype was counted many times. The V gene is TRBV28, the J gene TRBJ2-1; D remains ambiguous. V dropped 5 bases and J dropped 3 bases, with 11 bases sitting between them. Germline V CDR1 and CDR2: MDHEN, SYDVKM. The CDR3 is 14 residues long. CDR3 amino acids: CASSTSGVYNEQFF. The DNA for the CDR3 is TGTGCCAGCAGTACCTCTGGGGTCTACAATGAGCAGTTCTTC.

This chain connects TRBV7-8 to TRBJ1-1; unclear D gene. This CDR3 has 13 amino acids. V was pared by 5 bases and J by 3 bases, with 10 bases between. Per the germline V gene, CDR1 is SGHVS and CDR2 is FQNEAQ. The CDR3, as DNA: TGTGCCAGCAGCGGGCGAGTGTACACTGAAGCTTTCTTT. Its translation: CASSGRVYTEAFF.

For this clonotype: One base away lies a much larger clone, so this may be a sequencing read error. For the CDR3, the DNA is TGCAGTGCTGGAGATGTGCGGGCGCTCACAGATACGCAGTATTTT. Protein: CSAGDVRALTDTQYF. V and J are TRBV20-1 and TRBJ2-3; D is possibly TRBD2 (5 bases). CDR1 DFQATT and CDR2 SNEGSKA come from the germline V gene (reference sequence). The CDR3 has 15 residues.

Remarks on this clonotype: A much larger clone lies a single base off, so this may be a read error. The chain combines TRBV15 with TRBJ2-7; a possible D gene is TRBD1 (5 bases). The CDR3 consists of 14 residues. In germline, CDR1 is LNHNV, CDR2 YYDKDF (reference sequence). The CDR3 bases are TGTACCACCCGCGAGCTGGGGCCCTCCTACGAGCAGTACTTC. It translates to CTTRELGPSYEQYF. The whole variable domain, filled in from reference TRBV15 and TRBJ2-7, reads DAMVIQNPRYQVTQFGKPVTLSCSQTLNHNVMYWYQQKSSQAPKLLFHYYDKDFNNEADTPDNFQSRRPNTSFCFLDIRSPGLGDTAMYLCTTRELGPSYEQYFGPGTRLTVT.

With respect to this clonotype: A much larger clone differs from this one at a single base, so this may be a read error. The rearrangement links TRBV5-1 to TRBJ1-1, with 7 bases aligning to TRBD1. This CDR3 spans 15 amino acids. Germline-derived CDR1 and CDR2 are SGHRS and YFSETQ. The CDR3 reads CASSPGTVMNTAAFF. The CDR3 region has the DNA TGCGCCAGCAGCCCCGGGACAGTCATGAACACTGCAGCTTTCTTT.

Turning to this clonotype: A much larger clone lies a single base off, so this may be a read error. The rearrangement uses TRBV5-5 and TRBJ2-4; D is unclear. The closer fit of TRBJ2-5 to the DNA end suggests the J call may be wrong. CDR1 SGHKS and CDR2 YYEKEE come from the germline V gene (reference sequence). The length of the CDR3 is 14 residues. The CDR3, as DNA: TGTGTCAGCAGCCCAACGGCCGCCCAAGAGACCCAGTACTTC. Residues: CVSSPTAAQETQYF.

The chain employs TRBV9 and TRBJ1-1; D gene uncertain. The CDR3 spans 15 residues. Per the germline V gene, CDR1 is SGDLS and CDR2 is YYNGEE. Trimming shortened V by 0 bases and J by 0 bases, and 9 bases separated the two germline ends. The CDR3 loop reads CASSVEGAMNTEAFF. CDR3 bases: TGTGCCAGCAGCGTAGAGGGAGCGATGAACACTGAAGCTTTCTTT.

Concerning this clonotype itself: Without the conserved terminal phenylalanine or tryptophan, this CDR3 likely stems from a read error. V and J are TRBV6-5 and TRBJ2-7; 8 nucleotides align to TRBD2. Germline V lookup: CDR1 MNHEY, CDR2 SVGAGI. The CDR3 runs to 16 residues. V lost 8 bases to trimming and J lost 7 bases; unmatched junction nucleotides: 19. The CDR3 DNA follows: TGTGCCAGCTTACCCGGTAGCGGGACCTTGAAGGGGGAGCAGTACTTA. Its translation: CASLPGSGTLKGEQYL.

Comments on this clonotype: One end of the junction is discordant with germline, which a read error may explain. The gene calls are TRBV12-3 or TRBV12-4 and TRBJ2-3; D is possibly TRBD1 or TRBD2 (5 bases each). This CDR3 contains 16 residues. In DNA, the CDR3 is TGTGCCAGCAGCCTTCCTCGAGGGGATGGAGCAGATGCGCAGTATTTT. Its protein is CASSLPRGDGADAQYF.

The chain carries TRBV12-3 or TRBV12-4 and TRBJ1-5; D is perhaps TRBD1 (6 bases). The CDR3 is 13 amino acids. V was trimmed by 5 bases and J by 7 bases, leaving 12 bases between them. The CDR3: CASSTTGFQPQHF. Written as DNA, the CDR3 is TGTGCCAGCAGTACGACAGGATTCCAGCCCCAGCATTTT.

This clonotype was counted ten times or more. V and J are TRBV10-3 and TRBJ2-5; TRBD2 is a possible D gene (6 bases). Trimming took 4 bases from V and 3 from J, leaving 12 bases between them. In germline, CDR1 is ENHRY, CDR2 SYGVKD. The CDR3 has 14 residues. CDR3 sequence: CAISGRDGKETQYF. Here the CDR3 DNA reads TGTGCCATCAGTGGGAGGGACGGGAAAGAGACCCAGTACTTC.

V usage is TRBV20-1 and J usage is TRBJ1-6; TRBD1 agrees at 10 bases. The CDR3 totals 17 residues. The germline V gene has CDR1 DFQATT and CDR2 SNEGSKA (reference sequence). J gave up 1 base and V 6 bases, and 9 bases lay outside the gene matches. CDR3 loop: CSAPRGDRGSYNSPLHF. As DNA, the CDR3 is TGCAGTGCCCCGAGGGGGGACAGGGGATCCTATAATTCACCCCTCCACTTT.

The CDR3 protein is CASSLSQGLNEKLFF. CDR3 nucleotide sequence: TGTGCCAGCAGCTTAAGCCAGGGACTAAATGAAAAACTGTTTTTT. This chain joins TRBV7-2 and TRBJ1-4, with TRBD1 as a possible D gene (5 bases). The CDR3 loop spans 15 amino acids. The germline V gene has CDR1 SGHTA and CDR2 FQGNSA. The germline V and J ends were trimmed by 2 bases and 5 bases, with 12 bases remaining between them.

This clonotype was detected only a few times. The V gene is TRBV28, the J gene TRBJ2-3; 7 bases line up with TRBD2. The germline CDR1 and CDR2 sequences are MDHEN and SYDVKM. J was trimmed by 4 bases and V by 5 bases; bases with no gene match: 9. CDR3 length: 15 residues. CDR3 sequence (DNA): TGTGCCAGCAGTCCTTTGGGGGGGGGGTCAGATACGCAGTATTTT. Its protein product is CASSPLGGGSDTQYF.

The CDR3 here is CASSYLGQGASTEAFF. The DNA for the CDR3 is TGTGCCAGCAGTTACCTCGGACAGGGGGCGTCCACTGAAGCTTTCTTT. J is TRBJ1-1 and V is TRBV6-2 or TRBV6-3, with 11 nucleotides matching TRBD1. CDR3 length: 16 amino acids. Germline-derived CDR1 and CDR2 are MNHEY and SVGEGT. V was pared by 2 bases and J by 4 bases, with 6 bases of the junction left unmatched.

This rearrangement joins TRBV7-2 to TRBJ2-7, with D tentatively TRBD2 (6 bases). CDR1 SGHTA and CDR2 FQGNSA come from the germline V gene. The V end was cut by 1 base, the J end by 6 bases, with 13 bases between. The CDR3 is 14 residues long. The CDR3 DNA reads TGTGCCAGCAGCTTAGGGGAGGATCCCCTCGAGCAGTACTTC. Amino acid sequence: CASSLGEDPLEQYF.

The CDR3 nucleotides are TGTGCCAGCAGCCCGGGGGGGAGCGCTTATGGCTACACCTTC. Its translation is CASSPGGSAYGYTF. This sequence joins TRBV7-2 and TRBJ1-2, with D possibly being TRBD1 (5 bases). V was cut by 5 bases and J by 5 bases, with 15 bases left in between. This CDR3 region has 14 residues. Germline V gene data show CDR1 as SGHTA and CDR2 as FQGNSA. Using reference TRBV7-2 and TRBJ1-2 for the parts outside the CDR3, the full variable domain is GAGVSQSPSNKVTEKGKDVELRCDPISGHTALYWYRQSLGQGLEFLIYFQGNSAPDKSGLPSDRFSAERTGGSVSTLTIQRTQQEDSAVYLCASSPGGSAYGYTFGSGTRLTVV.

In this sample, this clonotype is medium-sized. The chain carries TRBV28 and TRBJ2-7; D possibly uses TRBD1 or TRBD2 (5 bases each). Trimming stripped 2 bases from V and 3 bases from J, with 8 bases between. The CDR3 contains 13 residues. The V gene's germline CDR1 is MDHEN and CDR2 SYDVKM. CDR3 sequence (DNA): TGTGCCAGCAGTTTACGAGGGGTCTACGAGCAGTACTTC. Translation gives CASSLRGVYEQYF.

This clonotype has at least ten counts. The CDR3 protein is CSARDRRVGGWSDNEQFF. CDR3 sequence (DNA): TGCAGTGCTAGAGATCGTAGGGTCGGGGGCTGGTCTGACAATGAGCAGTTCTTC. The V call is TRBV20-1, the J call TRBJ2-1, with D perhaps assigned TRBD1 or TRBD2 (6 bases each). V was cut by 0 bases and J by 5 bases, with 23 bases left in between. Germline CDR1 is DFQATT and CDR2 is SNEGSKA (reference sequence). CDR3 size: 18 residues.

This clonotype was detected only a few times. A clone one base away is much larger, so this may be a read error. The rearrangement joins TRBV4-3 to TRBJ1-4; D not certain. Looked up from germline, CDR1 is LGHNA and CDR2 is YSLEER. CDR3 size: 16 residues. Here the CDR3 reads CASSRLGRSTNGKLFF. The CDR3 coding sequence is TGCGCCAGCAGCCGACTAGGGAGATCAACTAATGGAAAACTGTTTTTT.

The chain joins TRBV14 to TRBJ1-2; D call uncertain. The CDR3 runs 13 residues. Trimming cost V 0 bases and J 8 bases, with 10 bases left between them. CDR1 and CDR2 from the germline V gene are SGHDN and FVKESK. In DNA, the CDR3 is TGTGCCAGCAGCCAAGACGTATCGGGGGGCTACACCTTC. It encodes CASSQDVSGGYTF.

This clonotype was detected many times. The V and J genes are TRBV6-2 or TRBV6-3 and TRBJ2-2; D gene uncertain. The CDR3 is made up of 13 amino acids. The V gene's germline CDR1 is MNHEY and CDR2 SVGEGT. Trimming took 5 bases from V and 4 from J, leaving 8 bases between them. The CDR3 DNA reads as TGTGCCAGCAGTCAAAGGTCCACCGGGGAGCTGTTTTTT. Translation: CASSQRSTGELFF.

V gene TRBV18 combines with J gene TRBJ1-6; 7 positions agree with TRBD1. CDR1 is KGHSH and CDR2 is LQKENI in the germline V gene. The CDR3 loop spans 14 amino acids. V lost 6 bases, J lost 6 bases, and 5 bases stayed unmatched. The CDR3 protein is CASSSDRRNSPLHF. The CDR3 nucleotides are TGTGCCAGCTCTTCGGACAGGCGTAATTCACCCCTCCACTTT.

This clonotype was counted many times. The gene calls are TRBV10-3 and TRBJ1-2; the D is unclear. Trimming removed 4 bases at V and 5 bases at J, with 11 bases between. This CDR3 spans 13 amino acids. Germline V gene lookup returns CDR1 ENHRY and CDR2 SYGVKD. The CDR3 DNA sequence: TGTGCCATCAGTGGTTTTTATCGATATGGCTACACCTTC. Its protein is CAISGFYRYGYTF.

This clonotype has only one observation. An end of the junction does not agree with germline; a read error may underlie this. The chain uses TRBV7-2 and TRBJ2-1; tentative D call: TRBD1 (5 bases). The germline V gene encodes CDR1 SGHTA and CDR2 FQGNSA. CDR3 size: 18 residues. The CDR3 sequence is CASSLQVPVGEFGNERFF. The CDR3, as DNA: TGTGCCAGCAGCTTGCAGGTCCCAGTAGGGGAATTTGGCAATGAGCGGTTCTTC. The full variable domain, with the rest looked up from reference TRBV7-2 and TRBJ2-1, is GAGVSQSPSNKVTEKGKDVELRCDPISGHTALYWYRQSLGQGLEFLIYFQGNSAPDKSGLPSDRFSAERTGGSVSTLTIQRTQQEDSAVYLCASSLQVPVGEFGNERFFGPGTRLTVL.

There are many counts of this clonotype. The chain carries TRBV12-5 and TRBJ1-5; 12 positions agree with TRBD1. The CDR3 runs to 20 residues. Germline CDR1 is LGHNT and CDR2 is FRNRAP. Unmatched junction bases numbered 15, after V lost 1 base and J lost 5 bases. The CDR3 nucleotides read TGTGCTAGTGGTTTGGGGACTCCGGGACAGGGGGCGAGGGTTGATCAGCCCCAGCATTTT. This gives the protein CASGLGTPGQGARVDQPQHF.